The rows below give T cell receptor beta chains drawn from one sample of a study of long-term antiretroviral therapy in people with HIV. Data came from immunoSEQ multiplex PCR; TCRdb stores just in-frame clones and leaves some out. In the table there are 15,000 to 20,000 clones, 80% to 85% of which are singletons. The sequencing used unsorted PBMCs, collected 0.3 years before starting antiretroviral therapy. All receptors derive from a man aged 50 to 60 with HIV. Each CDR3 is given with its conserved first and last residue.

TRBJ2-3 | TRBV11-2 | CASSAKMGQGGPDTQYF
TRBJ2-5 | TRBV6-1 | CASCLLAGQETQYF
TRBJ2-2 | TRBV19 | CASSIVGGSDTGELFF
TRBJ2-3 | TRBV29-1 | CSVEEGGVGTDTQYF
TRBJ1-2 | TRBV6-1 | CASSEASTGPNYGYTF
TRBJ2-7 | TRBV7-7 | CASSQGPSGTYEQYF
TRBJ1-5 | TRBV11-2 | CASSSGQGVRGNQPQHF
TRBJ2-5 | TRBV2 | CASRVGEGTQYF
TRBJ1-1 | TRBV14 | CASSQGTPFSNTEAFF
TRBJ2-7 | TRBV13 | CASSHRLAGSSYEQYF
TRBJ2-1 | TRBV19 | CASSKLAHNEQFF
TRBJ2-4 | TRBV4-3 | CASSQAPWREGGNIQYF
TRBJ2-7 | TRBV28 | CASSVPDRGFEQYF
TRBJ1-1 | TRBV6-1 | CASSEGQSFNTEAFF
TRBJ2-3 | TRBV6-1 | CASSEAPGDTQYF
TRBJ1-6 | TRBV20-1 | CSAGGDSPLHF
TRBJ1-5 | TRBV4-3 | CASSQDEVSEPQHF
TRBJ2-3 | TRBV5-1 | CASSFSLAGGVSGPTDTQYF
TRBJ1-4 | TRBV4-1 | CASSQDLHQAVNEKLFF
TRBJ2-1 | TRBV18 | CASSPVTSGGASNEQFF
TRBJ1-5 | TRBV7-2 | CASGDRFSNQPQHF
TRBJ2-2 | TRBV11-2 | CASSLAWGSSTGELFF
TRBJ2-3 | TRBV11-2 | CASSPGLSTDTQYF
TRBJ1-2 | TRBV6-1 | CASSEILGGGYGYTF
TRBJ2-3 | TRBV6-1 | CASGSSGGVTDTQYF
TRBJ2-1 | TRBV7-3 | CASSYRSGSSYNEQFF
TRBJ1-2 | TRBV4-3 | CASSQDSYDTSNYGYTF
TRBJ1-1 | TRBV6-5 | CASSRGQAAFF
TRBJ2-3 | TRBV5-1 | CASSPGHLGTDTQYF